The present T cell receptor beta chain was sequenced within a study of blood T cell repertoires in COVID-19. Looking at the study overall: Both acute and convalescent COVID-19 samples were obtained from the United States, Italy and Spain. From T cells, B-cell-depleted T cells, or PBMCs came the material, which was cDNA or gDNA.

Libraries were prepared by immunoSEQ multiplex PCR; TCRdb keeps only in-frame clonotypes and omits some of them. Of hundreds of thousands of clones listed, approximately 90% were seen once; the top ten hold about 1.4%. The germline V gene has CDR1 MDHEN and CDR2 SYDVKM. V was trimmed by 1 base and J by 2 bases, leaving 15 bases between them. The CDR3 loop spans 16 amino acids. Adults between about 18 and 95 years of age took part from fewer than 30 US areas. Up to 2 weeks before entering the study, exposed participants had met a COVID-19 case. The specimen was PBMCs or T cells enriched from blood (not recorded which). The V and J genes are TRBV28 and TRBJ2-7; D ambiguous. This clonotype was sampled from a woman aged 18-30 years who had been exposed to COVID-19. The CDR3 DNA is TGTGCCAGCAGTTTATTACGGTTCTCAACCCCCTACGAGCAGTACTTC. Translating gives CASSLLRFSTPYEQYF. Supplemented by reference TRBV28 and TRBJ2-7, the full variable domain reads DVKVTQSSRYLVKRTGEKVFLECVQDMDHENMFWYRQDPGLGLRLIYFSYDVKMKEKGDIPEGYSVSREKKERFSLILESASTNQTSMYLCASSLLRFSTPYEQYFGPGTRLTVT.